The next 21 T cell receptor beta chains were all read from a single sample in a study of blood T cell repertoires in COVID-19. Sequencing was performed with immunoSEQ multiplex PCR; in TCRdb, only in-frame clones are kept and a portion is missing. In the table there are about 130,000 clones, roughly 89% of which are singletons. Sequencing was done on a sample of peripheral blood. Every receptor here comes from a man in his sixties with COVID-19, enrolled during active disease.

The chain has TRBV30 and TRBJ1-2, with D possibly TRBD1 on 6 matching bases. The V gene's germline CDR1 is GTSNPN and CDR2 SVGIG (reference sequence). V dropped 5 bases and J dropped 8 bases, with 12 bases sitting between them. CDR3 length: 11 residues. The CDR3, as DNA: TGTGCCTGGCACAGGGCACGAGGCTACACCTTC. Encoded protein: CAWHRARGYTF.

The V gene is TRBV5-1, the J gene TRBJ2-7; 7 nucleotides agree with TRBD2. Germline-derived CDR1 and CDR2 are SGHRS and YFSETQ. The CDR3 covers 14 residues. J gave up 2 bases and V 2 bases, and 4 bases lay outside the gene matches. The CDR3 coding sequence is TGCGCCAGCAGCTTTCTAGGGACTACCTACGAGCAGTACTTC. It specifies CASSFLGTTYEQYF.

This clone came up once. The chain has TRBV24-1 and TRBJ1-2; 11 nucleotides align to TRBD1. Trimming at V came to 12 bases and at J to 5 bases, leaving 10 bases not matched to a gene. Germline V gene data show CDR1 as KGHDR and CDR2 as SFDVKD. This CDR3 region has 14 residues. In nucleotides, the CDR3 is TGTGCCCCGAGAAGGGACAGGGGGACTTATGGCTACACCTTC. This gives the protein CAPRRDRGTYGYTF.

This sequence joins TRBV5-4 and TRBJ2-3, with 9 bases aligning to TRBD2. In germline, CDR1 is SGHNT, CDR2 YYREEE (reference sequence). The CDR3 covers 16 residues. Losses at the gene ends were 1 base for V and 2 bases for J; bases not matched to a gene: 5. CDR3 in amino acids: CASSLSKRGDTDTQYF. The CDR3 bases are TGTGCCAGCAGCTTGAGTAAGCGGGGGGACACAGATACGCAGTATTTT.

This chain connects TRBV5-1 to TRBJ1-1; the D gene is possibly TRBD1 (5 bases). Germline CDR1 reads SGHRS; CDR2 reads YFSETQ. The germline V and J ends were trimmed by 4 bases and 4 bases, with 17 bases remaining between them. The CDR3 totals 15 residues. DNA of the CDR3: TGCGCCAGCAGCCGCCTATCGGGGGGAAGCACTGAAGCTTTCTTT. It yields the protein CASSRLSGGSTEAFF.

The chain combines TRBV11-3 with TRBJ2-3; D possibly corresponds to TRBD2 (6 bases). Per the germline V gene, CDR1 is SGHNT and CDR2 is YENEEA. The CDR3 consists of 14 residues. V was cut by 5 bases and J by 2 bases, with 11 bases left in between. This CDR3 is CASSVSGNTDTQYF. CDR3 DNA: TGTGCCAGCAGCGTTAGCGGAAACACAGATACGCAGTATTTT.

CDR3 amino acids: CASNKGLGNTIYF. CDR3 nucleotides: TGTGCCAGCAACAAGGGGCTGGGAAACACCATATATTTT. V gene TRBV2 combines with J gene TRBJ1-3, with D perhaps TRBD1 (5 bases). Germline lookup yields CDR1 SNHLY and CDR2 FYNNEI. The CDR3 extends over 13 amino acids. The V and J ends lost 7 bases and 4 bases respectively, with 11 bases between them.

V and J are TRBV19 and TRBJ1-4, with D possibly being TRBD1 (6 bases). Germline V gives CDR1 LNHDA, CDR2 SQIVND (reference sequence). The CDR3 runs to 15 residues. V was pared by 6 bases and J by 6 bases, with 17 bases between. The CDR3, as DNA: TGTGCCAGTAGCCCACGAGCAGGGGCCTATGAAAAACTGTTTTTT. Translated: CASSPRAGAYEKLFF.

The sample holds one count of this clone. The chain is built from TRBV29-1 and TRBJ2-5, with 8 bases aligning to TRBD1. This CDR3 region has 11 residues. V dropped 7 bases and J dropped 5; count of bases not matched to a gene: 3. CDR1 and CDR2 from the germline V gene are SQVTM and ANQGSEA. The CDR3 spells CSGTGLETQYF. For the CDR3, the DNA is TGCAGCGGGACAGGGCTGGAGACCCAGTACTTC.

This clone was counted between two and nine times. CDR3 in DNA: TGCGCCAGCAGCCGGACGGGAGATCAGCCCCAGCATTTT. Translation gives CASSRTGDQPQHF. The gene calls are TRBV5-1 and TRBJ1-5; D is unresolved. The CDR3 runs 13 residues. Germline V gene lookup returns CDR1 SGHRS and CDR2 YFSETQ. The V and J ends lost 4 bases and 5 bases respectively, with 10 bases between them.

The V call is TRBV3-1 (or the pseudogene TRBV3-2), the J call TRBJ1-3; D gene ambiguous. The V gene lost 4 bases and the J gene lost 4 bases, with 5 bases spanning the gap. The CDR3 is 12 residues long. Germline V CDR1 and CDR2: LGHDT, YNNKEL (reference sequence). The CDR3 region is CASSPFGNTIYF. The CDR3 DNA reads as TGTGCCAGCAGCCCATTCGGAAACACCATATATTTT.

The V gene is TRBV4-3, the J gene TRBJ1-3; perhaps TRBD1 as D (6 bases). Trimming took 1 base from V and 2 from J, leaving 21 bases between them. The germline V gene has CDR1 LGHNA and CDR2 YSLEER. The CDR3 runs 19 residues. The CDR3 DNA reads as TGCGCCAGCAGCCAAGCCACCCACACCCAGACAGGCCCTGGAAACACCATATATTTT. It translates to CASSQATHTQTGPGNTIYF.

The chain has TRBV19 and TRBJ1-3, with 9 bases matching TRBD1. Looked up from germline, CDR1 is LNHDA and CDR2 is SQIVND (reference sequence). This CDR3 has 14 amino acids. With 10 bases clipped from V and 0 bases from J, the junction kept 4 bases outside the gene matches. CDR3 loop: CATGQGRSGNTIYF. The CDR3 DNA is TGTGCCACGGGACAGGGTCGCTCTGGAAACACCATATATTTT.

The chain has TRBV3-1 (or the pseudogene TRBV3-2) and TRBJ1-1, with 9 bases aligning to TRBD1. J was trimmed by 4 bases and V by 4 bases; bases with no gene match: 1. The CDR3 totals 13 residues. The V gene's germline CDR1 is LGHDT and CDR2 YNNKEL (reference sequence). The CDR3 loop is CASSPQGATEAFF. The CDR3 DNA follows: TGTGCCAGCAGCCCACAGGGGGCCACTGAAGCTTTCTTT.

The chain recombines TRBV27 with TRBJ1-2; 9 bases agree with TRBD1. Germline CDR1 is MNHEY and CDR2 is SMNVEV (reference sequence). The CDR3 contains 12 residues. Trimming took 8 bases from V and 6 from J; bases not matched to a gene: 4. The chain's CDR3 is CASSDRGHGYTF. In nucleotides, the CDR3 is TGTGCCAGCTCGGACAGGGGTCATGGCTACACCTTC.

Written as DNA, the CDR3 is TGTGCCAGTAGCGAGACCTTTGCTAGGTATGGCTACACCTTC. Protein product: CASSETFARYGYTF. The V and J genes are TRBV19 and TRBJ1-2; D uncertain. Trimming shortened V by 6 bases and J by 5 bases, and 16 bases separated the two germline ends. Germline CDR1 LNHDA, CDR2 SQIVND (reference sequence). The CDR3 totals 14 residues.

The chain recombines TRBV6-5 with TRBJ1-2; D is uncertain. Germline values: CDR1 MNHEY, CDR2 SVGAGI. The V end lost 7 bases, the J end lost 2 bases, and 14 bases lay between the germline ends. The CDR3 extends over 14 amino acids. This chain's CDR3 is CASTKIRQNYGYTF. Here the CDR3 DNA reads TGTGCCAGCACCAAGATCAGACAAAACTATGGCTACACCTTC.

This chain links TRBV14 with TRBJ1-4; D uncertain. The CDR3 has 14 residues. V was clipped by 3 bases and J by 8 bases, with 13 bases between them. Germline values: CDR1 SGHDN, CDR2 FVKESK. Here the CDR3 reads CASSQGGLGEKLFF. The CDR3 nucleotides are TGTGCCAGCAGCCAGGGAGGGCTTGGGGAAAAACTGTTTTTT.

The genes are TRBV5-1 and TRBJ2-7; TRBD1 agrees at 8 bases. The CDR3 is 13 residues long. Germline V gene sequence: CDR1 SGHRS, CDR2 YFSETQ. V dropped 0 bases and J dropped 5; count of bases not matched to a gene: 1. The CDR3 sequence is CASSLGQGNEQYF. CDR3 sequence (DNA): TGCGCCAGCAGCTTGGGACAGGGGAACGAGCAGTACTTC.

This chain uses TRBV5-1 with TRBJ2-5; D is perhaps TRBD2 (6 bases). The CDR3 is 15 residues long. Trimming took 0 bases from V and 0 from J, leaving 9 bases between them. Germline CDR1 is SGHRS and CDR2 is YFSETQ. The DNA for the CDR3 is TGCGCCAGCAGCTTGGACGGGGGAGACCAAGAGACCCAGTACTTC. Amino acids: CASSLDGGDQETQYF.

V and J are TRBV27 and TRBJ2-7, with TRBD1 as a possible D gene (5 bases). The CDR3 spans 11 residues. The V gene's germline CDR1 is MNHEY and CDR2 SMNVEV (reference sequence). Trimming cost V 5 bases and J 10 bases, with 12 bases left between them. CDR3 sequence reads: CASSTDRLQYF. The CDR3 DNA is TGTGCCAGCAGTACCGACAGACTCCAGTACTTC.